This TCR beta chain was recorded in a study of cytotoxic CD8 clonotypes in ibrutinib-treated CLL. For the study at large: Response material was collected after a median around 12 months of treatment, range 6 to 36. Samples averaged roughly 260,000 productive templates and about 94,000 productive rearrangements.

Only in-frame clones appear in the TCRdb table, and some are missing; sequencing was by immunoSEQ multiplex PCR. The data contain 250,000 to 350,000 clones, 65% to 85% of them singletons. A single count supports this clone. The antigen is undetermined. Study outcomes and limitations: Against age-matched healthy donors, baseline clonality ran higher and tracked circulating CD8+ T-cell counts.

The sample consisted of PBMCs, taken at disease progression, from a patient treated with ibrutinib. The sequence was obtained from a human donor with chronic lymphocytic leukemia.

This CDR3 reads CASNGVRGGYEQYF. CDR3 DNA: TGTGCCAGCAACGGCGTTCGGGGGGGCTACGAGCAGTACTTC. The V and J genes are TRBV6-1 and TRBJ2-7; 8 bases match TRBD2. The ends lost 7 bases at V and 3 bases at J; junction bases unmatched: 8. The CDR3 is 14 residues long. CDR1 and CDR2 from the germline V gene are MNHNS and SASEGT.